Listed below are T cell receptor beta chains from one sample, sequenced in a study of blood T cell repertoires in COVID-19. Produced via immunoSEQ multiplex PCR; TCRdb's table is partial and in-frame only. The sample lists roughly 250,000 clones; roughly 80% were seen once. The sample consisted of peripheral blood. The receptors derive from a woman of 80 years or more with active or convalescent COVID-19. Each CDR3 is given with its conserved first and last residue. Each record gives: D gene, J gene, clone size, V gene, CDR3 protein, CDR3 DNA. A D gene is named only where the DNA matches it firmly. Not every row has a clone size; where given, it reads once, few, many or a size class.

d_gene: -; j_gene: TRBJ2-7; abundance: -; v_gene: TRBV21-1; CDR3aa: CASSTLQSSGSYEQYF; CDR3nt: TGTGCCAGCAGCACTTTACAGAGCTCAGGCTCCTACGAGCAGTACTTC
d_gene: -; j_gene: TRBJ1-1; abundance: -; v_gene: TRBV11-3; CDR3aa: CAKTGGLNTEAFF; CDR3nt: TGTGCCAAAACGGGGGGCTTGAACACTGAAGCTTTCTTT
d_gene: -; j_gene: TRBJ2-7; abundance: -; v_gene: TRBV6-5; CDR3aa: CASSYGLASYEQYF; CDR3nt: TGTGCCAGCAGTTACGGCCTAGCATCCTACGAGCAGTACTTC
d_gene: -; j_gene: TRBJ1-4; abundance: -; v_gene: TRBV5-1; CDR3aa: CASSPGGSTNEKLFF; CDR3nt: TGCGCCAGCAGCCCCGGAGGGAGTACTAATGAAAAACTGTTTTTT
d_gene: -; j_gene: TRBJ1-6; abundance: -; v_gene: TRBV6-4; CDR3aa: CASSVTGDNSPLHF; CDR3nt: TGTGCCAGCAGTGTTACAGGAGATAATTCACCCCTCCACTTT
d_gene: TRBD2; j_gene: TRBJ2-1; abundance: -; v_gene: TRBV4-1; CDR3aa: CASSQARTSGGYNEQFF; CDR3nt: TGCGCCAGCAGCCAAGCCAGGACTAGCGGAGGTTACAATGAGCAGTTCTTC
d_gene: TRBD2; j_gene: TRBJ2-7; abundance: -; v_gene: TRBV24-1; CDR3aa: CATSRGGSYEQYF; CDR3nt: TGTGCCACCAGTCGCGGGGGCTCCTACGAGCAGTACTTC
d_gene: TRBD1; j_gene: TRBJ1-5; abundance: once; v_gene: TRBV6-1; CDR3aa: CASSERDGTANQPQHF; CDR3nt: TGTGCCAGCAGTGAAAGGGACGGGACAGCTAATCAGCCCCAGCATTTT
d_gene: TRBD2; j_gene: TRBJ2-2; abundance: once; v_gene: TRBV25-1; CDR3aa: CASRTSGPGELFF; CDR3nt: TGTGCCAGCAGGACTAGCGGTCCCGGGGAGCTGTTTTTT
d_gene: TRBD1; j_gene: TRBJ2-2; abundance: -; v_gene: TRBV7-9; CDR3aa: CASSYFIGTGKALSGELFF; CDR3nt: TGTGCCAGCAGCTACTTTATCGGGACAGGCAAAGCTCTGTCCGGGGAGCTGTTTTTT
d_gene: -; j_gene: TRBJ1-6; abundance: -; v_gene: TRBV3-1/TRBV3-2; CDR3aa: CASRPGGGPGGSYNSPLHF; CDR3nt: TGTGCCAGCAGACCGGGGGGGGGCCCCGGGGGCTCCTATAATTCACCCCTCCACTTT
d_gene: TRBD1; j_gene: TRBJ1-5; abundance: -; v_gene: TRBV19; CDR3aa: CASRGQLNQPQHF; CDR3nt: TGTGCCAGTAGGGGACAGCTCAATCAGCCCCAGCATTTT